These 10 T cell receptor beta chains were sequenced from one sample in a study of blood T cell repertoires in COVID-19. The protocol was immunoSEQ multiplex PCR, while the TCRdb copy is restricted to in-frame clones and leaves out a portion. The data hold around 310,000 clones, with 85% to 90% observed a single time. Sequenced material: peripheral blood. All receptors come from a woman aged 40 to 50 with COVID-19, enrolled during active disease.

The CDR3 DNA follows: TGTGCCAGCAGCCAGAAACAGGGGGAGGGTGGCTACACCTTC. Translated, it gives CASSQKQGEGGYTF. This chain uses TRBV4-2 with TRBJ1-2, with 8 bases identical to TRBD1. CDR1 and CDR2 (germline): LGHNA, YNFKEQ. This CDR3 has 14 amino acids. Trimming removed 3 bases from V and 7 bases from J; junction bases left unmatched: 7.

The V gene is TRBV6-5, the J gene TRBJ1-1; a weak D match, TRBD1 (6 bases). Trimming took 4 bases from V and 3 from J, leaving 9 bases between them. CDR1 is MNHEY and CDR2 is SVGAGI in the germline V gene. The CDR3 spans 13 residues. The CDR3 region has the DNA TGTGCCAGCAGTTCCCACAGGGACACTGAAGCTTTCTTT. Residues: CASSSHRDTEAFF.

V gene TRBV11-2 combines with J gene TRBJ2-7; D uncertain. This CDR3 has 11 residues. V was pared by 1 base and J by 7 bases, with 5 bases between. CDR1 is SGHAT, CDR2 FQNNGV, per germline. The CDR3 spells CASSLVREQYF. CDR3 DNA sequence: TGTGCCAGCAGCTTAGTCAGGGAGCAGTACTTC.

This clone showed up just once. The chain has TRBV6-2 or TRBV6-3 and TRBJ1-5; weak D call: TRBD1 (5 bases). The CDR3 spans 15 residues. V lost 8 bases and J 5 bases, leaving 19 bases between the germline ends. The germline V gene has CDR1 MNHEY and CDR2 SVGEGT. CDR3 residues: CASGPGTWRDQPQHF. As DNA, the CDR3 is TGTGCCAGCGGCCCCGGGACCTGGAGGGATCAGCCCCAGCATTTT.

This clone was recorded once. CDR3 in amino acids: CATRVTKWQVNTEAFF. The CDR3 coding sequence is TGTGCCACCAGAGTTACCAAGTGGCAGGTGAACACTGAAGCTTTCTTT. This chain links TRBV15 with TRBJ1-1; D gene ambiguous. V lost 6 bases to trimming and J lost 0 bases, with 17 bases between them. Per the germline V gene, CDR1 is LNHNV and CDR2 is YYDKDF (reference sequence). The CDR3 has 16 residues.

The chain is built from TRBV19 and TRBJ2-3, with D tentatively TRBD2 (6 bases). The CDR3 loop spans 16 amino acids. V gave up 3 bases and J gave up 0 bases, with 13 bases separating them. From germline, CDR1 is LNHDA and CDR2 SQIVND (reference sequence). The CDR3 DNA reads TGTGCCAGTAGTATGGGTGGCGGGACTAGCACAGATACGCAGTATTTT. Protein sequence: CASSMGGGTSTDTQYF.

There are a few counts of this clone. The chain links TRBV23-1 to TRBJ1-2, with 10 bases lining up with TRBD1. TRBV23-1 is recorded as an ORF, its role being uncertain. V shed 6 bases, J shed 4 bases, and the junction held 5 bases outside the gene matches. The CDR3 totals 14 residues. The CDR3 reads CASSRRTGGYGYTF. DNA of the CDR3: TGCGCCAGCAGCCGAAGGACAGGGGGCTATGGCTACACCTTC.

The rearrangement links TRBV15 to TRBJ2-7, with 10 bases matching TRBD1. There are 14 residues in the CDR3. V lost 3 bases to trimming and J lost 2 bases; unmatched junction nucleotides: 1. Germline assignment: CDR1 LNHNV and CDR2 YYDKDF (reference sequence). The CDR3, as DNA: TGTGCCACCAGCAGTGACAGGGGGCCCTACGAGCAGTACTTC. This translates into CATSSDRGPYEQYF.

The chain is built from TRBV10-2 and TRBJ2-5; D gene uncertain. V was shortened by 9 bases and J by 3 bases, with 8 bases between the two germline ends. This CDR3 comprises 11 residues. The germline V gene encodes CDR1 WSHSY and CDR2 SAAADI. CDR3 protein: CASCVKETQYF. The DNA of the CDR3 is TGCGCCAGTTGCGTCAAAGAGACCCAGTACTTC.

V is TRBV20-1 and J is TRBJ2-5, with 9 bases fitting TRBD1. Germline trimming cut 4 bases from V and 12 bases from J; bases unmatched to any gene: 6. Germline V gene sequence: CDR1 DFQATT, CDR2 SNEGSKA (reference sequence). This CDR3 has 11 amino acids. The CDR3 sequence is CSAKGTGPKYF. The CDR3 nucleotides are TGCAGTGCTAAAGGGACAGGGCCGAAGTACTTC.